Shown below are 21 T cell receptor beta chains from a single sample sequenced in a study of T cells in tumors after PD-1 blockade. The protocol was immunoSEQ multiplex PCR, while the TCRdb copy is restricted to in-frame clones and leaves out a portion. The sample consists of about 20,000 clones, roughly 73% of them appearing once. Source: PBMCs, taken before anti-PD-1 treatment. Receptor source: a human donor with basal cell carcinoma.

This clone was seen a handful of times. The DNA for the CDR3 is TGCAGCGTTTCGGGGGTACGAAGCCATCCGGGCACCATATATTTT. Protein: CSVSGVRSHPGTIYF. This sequence joins TRBV29-1 and TRBJ1-3; weak D call: TRBD1 (5 bases). The germline V gene encodes CDR1 SQVTM and CDR2 ANQGSEA. The V end was cut by 5 bases, the J end by 9 bases, with 23 bases between. This CDR3 is 15 amino acids long.

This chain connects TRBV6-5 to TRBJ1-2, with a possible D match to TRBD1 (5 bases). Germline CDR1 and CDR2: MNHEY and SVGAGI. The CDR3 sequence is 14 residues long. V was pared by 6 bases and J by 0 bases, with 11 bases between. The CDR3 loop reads CASSPGRTNYGYTF. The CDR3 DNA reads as TGTGCCAGCAGCCCGGGACGGACTAACTATGGCTACACCTTC.

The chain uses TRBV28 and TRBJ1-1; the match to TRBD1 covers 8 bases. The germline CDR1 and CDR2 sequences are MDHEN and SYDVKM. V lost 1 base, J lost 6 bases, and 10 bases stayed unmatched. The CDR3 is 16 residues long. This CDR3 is CASSLLVRAGGSEAFF. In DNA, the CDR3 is TGTGCCAGCAGTTTATTGGTCCGGGCAGGGGGCTCTGAAGCTTTCTTT.

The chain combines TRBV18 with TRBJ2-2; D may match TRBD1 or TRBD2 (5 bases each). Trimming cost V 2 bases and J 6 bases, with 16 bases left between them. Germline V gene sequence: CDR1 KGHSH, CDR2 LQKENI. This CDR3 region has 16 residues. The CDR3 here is CASSPSGTRAAGELFF. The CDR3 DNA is TGTGCCAGCTCACCATCCGGGACCAGAGCAGCCGGGGAGCTGTTTTTT. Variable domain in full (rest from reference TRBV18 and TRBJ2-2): NAGVMQNPRHLVRRRGQEARLRCSPMKGHSHVYWYRQLPEEGLKFMVYLQKENIIDESGMPKERFSAEFPKEGPSILRIQQVVRGDSAAYFCASSPSGTRAAGELFFGEGSRLTVL.

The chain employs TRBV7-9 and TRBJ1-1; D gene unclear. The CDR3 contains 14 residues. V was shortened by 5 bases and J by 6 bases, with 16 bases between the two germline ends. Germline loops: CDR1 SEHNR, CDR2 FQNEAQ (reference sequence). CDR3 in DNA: TGTGCCAGCAGCACTAGTCTTATCGGCTCTGAAGCTTTCTTT. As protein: CASSTSLIGSEAFF.

In nucleotides, the CDR3 is TGTGCCAGCAGTTCATTACTCCGGGCTCCCTCCTACGAGCAGTACTTC. Its protein is CASSSLLRAPSYEQYF. The chain has TRBV27 and TRBJ2-7; D gene ambiguous. There are 16 residues in the CDR3. Trimming shortened V by 4 bases and J by 0 bases, and 16 bases separated the two germline ends. Germline V gene sequence: CDR1 MNHEY, CDR2 SMNVEV (reference sequence).

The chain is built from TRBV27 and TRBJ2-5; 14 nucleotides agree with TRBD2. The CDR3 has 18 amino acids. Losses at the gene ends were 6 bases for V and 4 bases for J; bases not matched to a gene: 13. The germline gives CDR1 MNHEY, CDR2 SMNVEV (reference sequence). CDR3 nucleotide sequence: TGTGCCAGCAGCACAAGGGGGACTAGCGGGGGAGGAGGAGAGACCCAGTACTTC. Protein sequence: CASSTRGTSGGGGETQYF.

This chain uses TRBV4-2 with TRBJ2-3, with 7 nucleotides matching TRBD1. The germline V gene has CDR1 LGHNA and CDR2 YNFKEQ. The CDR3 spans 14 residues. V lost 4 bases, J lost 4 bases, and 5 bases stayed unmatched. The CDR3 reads CASSPTGAADTQYF. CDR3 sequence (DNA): TGTGCCAGCAGCCCCACAGGGGCGGCAGATACGCAGTATTTT.

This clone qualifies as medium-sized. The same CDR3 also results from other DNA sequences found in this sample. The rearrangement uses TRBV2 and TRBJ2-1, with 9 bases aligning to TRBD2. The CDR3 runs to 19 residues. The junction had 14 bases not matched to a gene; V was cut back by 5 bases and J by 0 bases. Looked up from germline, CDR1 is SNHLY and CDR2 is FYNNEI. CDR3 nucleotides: TGTGCCAGCAGTTACGGGGGGGCGCGGGAGGGGAGCTCCTACAATGAGCAGTTCTTC. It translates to CASSYGGAREGSSYNEQFF. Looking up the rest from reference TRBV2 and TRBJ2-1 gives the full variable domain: EPEVTQTPSHQVTQMGQEVILRCVPISNHLYFYWYRQILGQKVEFLVSFYNNEISEKSEIFDDQFSVERPDGSNFTLKIRSTKLEDSAMYFCASSYGGAREGSSYNEQFFGPGTRLTVL.

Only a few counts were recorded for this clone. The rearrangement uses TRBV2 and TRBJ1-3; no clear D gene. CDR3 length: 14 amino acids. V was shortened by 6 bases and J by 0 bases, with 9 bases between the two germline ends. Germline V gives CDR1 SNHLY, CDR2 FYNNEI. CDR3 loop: CASRPLNSGNTIYF. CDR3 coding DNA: TGTGCCAGCAGGCCACTGAACTCTGGAAACACCATATATTTT.

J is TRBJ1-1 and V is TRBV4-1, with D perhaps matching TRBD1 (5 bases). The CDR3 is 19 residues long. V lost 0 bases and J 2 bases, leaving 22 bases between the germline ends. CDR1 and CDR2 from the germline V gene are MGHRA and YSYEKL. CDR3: CASSQDQPGPYTGNTEAFF. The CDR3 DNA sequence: TGCGCCAGCAGCCAAGATCAACCGGGACCCTACACCGGAAACACTGAAGCTTTCTTT.

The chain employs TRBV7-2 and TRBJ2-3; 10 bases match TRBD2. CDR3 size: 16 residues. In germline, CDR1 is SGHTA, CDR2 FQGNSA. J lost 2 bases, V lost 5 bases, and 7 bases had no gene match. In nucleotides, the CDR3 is TGTGCCAGCAGCCCCCCTAGCGGGGGAGTCACAGATACGCAGTATTTT. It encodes CASSPPSGGVTDTQYF. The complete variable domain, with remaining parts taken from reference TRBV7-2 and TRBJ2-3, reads GAGVSQSPSNKVTEKGKDVELRCDPISGHTALYWYRQSLGQGLEFLIYFQGNSAPDKSGLPSDRFSAERTGGSVSTLTIQRTQQEDSAVYLCASSPPSGGVTDTQYFGPGTRLTVL.

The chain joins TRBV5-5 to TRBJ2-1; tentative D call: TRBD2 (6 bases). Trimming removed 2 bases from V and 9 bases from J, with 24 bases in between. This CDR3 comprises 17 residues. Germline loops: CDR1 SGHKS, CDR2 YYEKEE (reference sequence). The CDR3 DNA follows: TGTGCCAGCAGCTTCTCCACCGGGACTGGAATGTGGGGTGAGCAGTTCTTC. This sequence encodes CASSFSTGTGMWGEQFF.

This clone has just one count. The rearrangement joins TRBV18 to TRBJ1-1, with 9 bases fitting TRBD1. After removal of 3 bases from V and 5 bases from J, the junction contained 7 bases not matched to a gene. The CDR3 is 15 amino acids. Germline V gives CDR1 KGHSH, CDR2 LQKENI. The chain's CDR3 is CASSPGDRVFTEAFF. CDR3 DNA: TGTGCCAGCTCACCCGGGGACAGGGTTTTTACTGAAGCTTTCTTT.

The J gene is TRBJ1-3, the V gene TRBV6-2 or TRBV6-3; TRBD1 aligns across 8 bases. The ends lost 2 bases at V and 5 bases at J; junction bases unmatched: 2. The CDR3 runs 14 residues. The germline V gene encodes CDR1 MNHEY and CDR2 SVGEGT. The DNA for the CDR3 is TGTGCCAGCAGTTACGGGACAGGAAGAAACACCATATATTTT. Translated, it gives CASSYGTGRNTIYF.

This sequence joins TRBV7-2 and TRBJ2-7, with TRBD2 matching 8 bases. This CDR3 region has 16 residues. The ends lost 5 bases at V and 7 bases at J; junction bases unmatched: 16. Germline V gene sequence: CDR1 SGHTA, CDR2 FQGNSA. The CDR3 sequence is CASSRLPGGAAGEQYF. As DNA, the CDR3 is TGTGCCAGCAGCCGCCTCCCCGGGGGGGCCGCCGGGGAGCAGTACTTC.

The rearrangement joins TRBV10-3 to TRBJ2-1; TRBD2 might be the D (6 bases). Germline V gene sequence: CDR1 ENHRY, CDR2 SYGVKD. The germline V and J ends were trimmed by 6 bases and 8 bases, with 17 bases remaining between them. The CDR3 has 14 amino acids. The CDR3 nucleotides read TGTGCCATCAGGGATTCTACTAGCTGGGATGAGCAGTTCTTC. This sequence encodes CAIRDSTSWDEQFF.

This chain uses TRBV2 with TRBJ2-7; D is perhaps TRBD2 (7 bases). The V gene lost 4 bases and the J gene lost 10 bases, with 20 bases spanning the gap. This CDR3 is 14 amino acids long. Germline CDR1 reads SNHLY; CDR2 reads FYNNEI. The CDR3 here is CASSAGRSGTIQYF. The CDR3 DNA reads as TGTGCCAGCAGTGCTGGACGAAGCGGGACAATTCAGTACTTC.

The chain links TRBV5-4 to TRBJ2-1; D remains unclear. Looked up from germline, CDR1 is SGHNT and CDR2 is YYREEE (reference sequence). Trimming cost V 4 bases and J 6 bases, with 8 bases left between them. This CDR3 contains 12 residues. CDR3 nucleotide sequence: TGTGCCAGCAGCCCGGGCCTCAATGAGCAGTTCTTC. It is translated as CASSPGLNEQFF.

CDR3: CASSQEQRAETQYF. For the CDR3, the DNA is TGCGCCAGCAGCCAAGAGCAGCGGGCCGAGACCCAGTACTTC. The V call is TRBV4-1, the J call TRBJ2-5, with D possibly TRBD2 on 6 matching bases. Trimming left V 0 bases short and J 5 bases short, with 10 bases between. CDR3 length: 14 residues. Germline CDR1 reads MGHRA; CDR2 reads YSYEKL.

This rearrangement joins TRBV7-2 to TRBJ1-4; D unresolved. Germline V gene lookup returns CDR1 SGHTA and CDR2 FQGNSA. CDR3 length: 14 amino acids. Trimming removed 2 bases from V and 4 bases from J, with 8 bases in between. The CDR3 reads CASSLSRNNEKLFF. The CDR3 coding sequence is TGTGCCAGCAGCTTAAGCAGGAATAATGAAAAACTGTTTTTT.